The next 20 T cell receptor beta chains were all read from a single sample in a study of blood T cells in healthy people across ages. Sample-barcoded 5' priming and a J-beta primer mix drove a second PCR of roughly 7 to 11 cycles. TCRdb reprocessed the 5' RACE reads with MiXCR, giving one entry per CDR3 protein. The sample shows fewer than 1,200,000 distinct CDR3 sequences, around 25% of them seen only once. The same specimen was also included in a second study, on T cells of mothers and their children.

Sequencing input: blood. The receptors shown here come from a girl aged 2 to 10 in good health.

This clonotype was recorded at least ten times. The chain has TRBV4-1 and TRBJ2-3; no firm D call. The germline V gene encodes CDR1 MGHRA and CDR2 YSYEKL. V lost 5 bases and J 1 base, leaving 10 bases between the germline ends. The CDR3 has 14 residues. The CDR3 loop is CASSLTHRTDTQYF. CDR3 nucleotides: TGCGCCAGCAGCTTAACCCACCGCACAGATACGCAGTATTTT.

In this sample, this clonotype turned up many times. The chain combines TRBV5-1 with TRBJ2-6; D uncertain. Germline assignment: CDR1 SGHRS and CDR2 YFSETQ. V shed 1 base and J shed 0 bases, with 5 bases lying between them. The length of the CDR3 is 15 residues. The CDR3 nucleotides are TGCGCCAGCAGCTTGACAGTCTCTGGGGCCAACGTCCTGACTTTC. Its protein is CASSLTVSGANVLTF.

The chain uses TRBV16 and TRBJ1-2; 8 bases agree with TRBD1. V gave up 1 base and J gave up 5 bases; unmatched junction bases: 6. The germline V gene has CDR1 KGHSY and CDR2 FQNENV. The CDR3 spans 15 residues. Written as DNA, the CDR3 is TGTGCCAGCAGCCAATTCCCAGGGGGCGCGTATGGCTACACCTTC. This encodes CASSQFPGGAYGYTF. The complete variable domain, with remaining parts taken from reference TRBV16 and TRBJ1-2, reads GEEVAQTPKHLVRGEGQKAKLYCAPIKGHSYVFWYQQVLKNEFKFLISFQNENVFDETGMPKERFSAKCLPNSPCSLEIQATKLEDSAVYFCASSQFPGGAYGYTFGSGTRLTVV.

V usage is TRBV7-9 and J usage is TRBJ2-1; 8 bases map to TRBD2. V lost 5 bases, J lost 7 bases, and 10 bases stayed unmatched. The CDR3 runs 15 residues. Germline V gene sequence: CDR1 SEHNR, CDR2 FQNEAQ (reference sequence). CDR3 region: CASSVSGSSSNEQFF. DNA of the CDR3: TGTGCCAGCAGCGTCAGCGGGAGTTCTTCGAATGAGCAGTTCTTC.

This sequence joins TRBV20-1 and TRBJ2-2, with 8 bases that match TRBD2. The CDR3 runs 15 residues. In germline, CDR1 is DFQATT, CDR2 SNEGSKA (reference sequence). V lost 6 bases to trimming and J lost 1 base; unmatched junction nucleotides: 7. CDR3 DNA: TGCAGTGCAACCAAAGCGGGGGAGAACACCGGGGAGCTGTTTTTT. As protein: CSATKAGENTGELFF.

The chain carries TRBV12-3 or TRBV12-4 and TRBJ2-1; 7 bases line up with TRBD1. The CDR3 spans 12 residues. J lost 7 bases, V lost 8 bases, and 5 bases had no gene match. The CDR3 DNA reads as TGTGCCAGCGAGAGCAGGGGGAATGAGCAGTTCTTC. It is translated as CASESRGNEQFF.

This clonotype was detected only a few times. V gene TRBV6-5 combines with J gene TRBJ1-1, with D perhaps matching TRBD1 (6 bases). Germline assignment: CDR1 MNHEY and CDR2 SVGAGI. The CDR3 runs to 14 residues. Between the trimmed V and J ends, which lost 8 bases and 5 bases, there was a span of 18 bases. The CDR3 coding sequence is TGTGCCAGCGGGGTAACAGGGCGGGGGACTGAAGCTTTCTTT. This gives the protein CASGVTGRGTEAFF.

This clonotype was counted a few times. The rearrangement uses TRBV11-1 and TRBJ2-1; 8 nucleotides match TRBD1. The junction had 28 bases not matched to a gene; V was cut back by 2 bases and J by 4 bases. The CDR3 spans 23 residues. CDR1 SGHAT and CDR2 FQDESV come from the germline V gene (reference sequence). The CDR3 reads CASSLPNPIRDRRDTALYNEQFF. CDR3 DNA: TGTGCCAGCAGCTTACCTAACCCAATTAGGGACAGGAGGGATACCGCCTTATACAATGAGCAGTTCTTC.

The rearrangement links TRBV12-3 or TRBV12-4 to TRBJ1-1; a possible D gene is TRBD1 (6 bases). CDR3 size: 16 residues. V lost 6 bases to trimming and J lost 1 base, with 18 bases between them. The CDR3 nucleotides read TGTGCCAGCAGGGGGCAAGGGGGGGGATGGAACACTGAAGCTTTCTTT. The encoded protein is CASRGQGGGWNTEAFF.

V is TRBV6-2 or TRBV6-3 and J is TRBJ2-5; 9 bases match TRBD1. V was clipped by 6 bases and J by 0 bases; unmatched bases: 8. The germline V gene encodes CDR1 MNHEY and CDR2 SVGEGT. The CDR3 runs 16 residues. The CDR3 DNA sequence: TGTGCCAGCAGAGAGGGGACAGGGTTTTACCAAGAGACCCAGTACTTC. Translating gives CASREGTGFYQETQYF.

This CDR3 reads CASALAPDYNEQFF. The CDR3 DNA reads as TGTGCCAGCGCTCTAGCCCCCGATTATAATGAGCAGTTCTTC. This sequence joins TRBV6-5 and TRBJ2-5; D might be TRBD2 (5 bases). The J call may not be correct, given that the DNA end is closer to TRBJ2-1. This CDR3 has 14 amino acids. The germline V gene has CDR1 MNHEY and CDR2 SVGAGI.

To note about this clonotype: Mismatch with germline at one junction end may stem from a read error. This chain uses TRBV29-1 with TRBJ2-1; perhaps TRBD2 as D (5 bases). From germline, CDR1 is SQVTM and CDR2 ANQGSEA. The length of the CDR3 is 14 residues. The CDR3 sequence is CSVDKADSYNEQLF. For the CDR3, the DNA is TGCAGCGTTGATAAAGCGGATTCATACAATGAGCAGCTCTTC.

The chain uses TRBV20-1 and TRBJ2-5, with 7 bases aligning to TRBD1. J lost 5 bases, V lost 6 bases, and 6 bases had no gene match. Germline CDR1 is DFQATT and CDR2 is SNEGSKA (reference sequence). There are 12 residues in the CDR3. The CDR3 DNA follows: TGCAGTGCCTCACAGGGGCCGGAGACCCAGTACTTC. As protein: CSASQGPETQYF.

In nucleotides, the CDR3 is TGTGCCAGCAGCCAAGATCGTTATGGGGGGCGGAATGAGCAGTTCTTC. The encoded protein is CASSQDRYGGRNEQFF. The V gene is TRBV4-2, the J gene TRBJ2-5; D might be TRBD1 or TRBD2, each matching 6 bases. The end of the DNA fits TRBJ2-1 better, so the J call may be wrong. This CDR3 region has 16 residues. The V gene's germline CDR1 is LGHNA and CDR2 YNFKEQ.

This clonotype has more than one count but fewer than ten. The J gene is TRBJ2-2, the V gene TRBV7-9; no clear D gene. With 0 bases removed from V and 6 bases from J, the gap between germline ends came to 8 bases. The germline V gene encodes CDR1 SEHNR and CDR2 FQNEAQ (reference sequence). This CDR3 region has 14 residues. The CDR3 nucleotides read TGTGCCAGCAGCTTAGCGCCATCCCCCGGGGAGCTGTTTTTT. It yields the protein CASSLAPSPGELFF. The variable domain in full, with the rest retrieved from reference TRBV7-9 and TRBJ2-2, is DTGVSQNPRHKITKRGQNVTFRCDPISEHNRLYWYRQTLGQGPEFLTYFQNEAQLEKSRLLSDRFSAERPKGSFSTLEIQRTEQGDSAMYLCASSLAPSPGELFFGEGSRLTVL.

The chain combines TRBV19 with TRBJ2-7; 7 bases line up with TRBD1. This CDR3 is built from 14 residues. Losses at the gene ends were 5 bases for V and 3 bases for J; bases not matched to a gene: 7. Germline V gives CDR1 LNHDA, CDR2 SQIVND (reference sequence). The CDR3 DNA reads TGTGCCAGTAGTGCGACAGGGAGTAGCTACGAGCAGTACTTC. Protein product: CASSATGSSYEQYF.

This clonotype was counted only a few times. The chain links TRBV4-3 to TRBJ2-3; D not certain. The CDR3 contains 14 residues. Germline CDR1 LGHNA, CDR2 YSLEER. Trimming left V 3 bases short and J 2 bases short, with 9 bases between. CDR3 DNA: TGCGCCAGCAGCCATAAACAGTTCACAGATACGCAGTATTTT. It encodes CASSHKQFTDTQYF.

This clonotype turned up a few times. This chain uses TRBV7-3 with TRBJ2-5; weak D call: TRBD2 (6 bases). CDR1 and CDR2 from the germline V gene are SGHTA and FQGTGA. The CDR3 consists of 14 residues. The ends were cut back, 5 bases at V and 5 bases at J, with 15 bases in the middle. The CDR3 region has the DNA TGTGCCAGCAGCGCTATGGGAGGTTGGGAGACCCAGTACTTC. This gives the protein CASSAMGGWETQYF.

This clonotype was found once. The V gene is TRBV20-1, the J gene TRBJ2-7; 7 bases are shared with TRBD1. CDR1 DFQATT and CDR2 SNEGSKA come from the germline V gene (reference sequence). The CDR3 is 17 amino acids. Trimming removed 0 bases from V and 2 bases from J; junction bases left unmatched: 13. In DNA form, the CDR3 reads TGCAGTGCTAGAGACCCATACTTGACAGGGTTCGCCTACGAGCAGTACTTC. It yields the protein CSARDPYLTGFAYEQYF.

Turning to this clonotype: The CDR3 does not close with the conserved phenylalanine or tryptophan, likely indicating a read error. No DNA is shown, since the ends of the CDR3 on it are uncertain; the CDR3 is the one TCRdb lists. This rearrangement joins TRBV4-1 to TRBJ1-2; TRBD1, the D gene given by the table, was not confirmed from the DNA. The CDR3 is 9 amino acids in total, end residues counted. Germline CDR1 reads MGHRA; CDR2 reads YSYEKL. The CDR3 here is CASSQETGG.